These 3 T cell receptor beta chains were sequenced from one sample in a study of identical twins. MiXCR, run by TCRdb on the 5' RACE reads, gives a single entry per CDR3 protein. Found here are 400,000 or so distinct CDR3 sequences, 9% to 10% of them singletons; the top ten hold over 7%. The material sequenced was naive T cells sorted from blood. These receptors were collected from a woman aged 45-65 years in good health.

CDR3 sequence: CASSAGQGWYNEQFF. The CDR3 region has the DNA TGTGCCAGCAGCGCGGGACAGGGGTGGTACAATGAGCAGTTCTTC. The rearrangement joins TRBV7-3 to TRBJ2-1; 10 positions agree with TRBD1. The germline CDR1 and CDR2 sequences are SGHTA and FQGTGA. V lost 5 bases and J lost 4; bases outside the gene matches: 5. The CDR3 is 15 residues long.

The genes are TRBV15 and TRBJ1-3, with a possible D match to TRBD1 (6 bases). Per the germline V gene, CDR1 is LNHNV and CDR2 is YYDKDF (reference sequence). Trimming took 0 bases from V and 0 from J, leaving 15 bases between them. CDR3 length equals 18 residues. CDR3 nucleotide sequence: TGTGCCACCAGCAGAGATGGGACACTGGTAGGCTCTGGAAACACCATATATTTT. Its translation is CATSRDGTLVGSGNTIYF.

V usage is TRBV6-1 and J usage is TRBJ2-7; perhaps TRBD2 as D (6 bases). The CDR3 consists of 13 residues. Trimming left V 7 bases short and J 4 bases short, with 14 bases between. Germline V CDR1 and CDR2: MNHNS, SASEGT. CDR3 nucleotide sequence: TGTGCCAGCAACATCCCGGGGGTTTACGAGCAGTACTTC. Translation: CASNIPGVYEQYF.